This TCR beta chain comes out of a study of T cells in Graves' hyperthyroidism and ophthalmopathy. Regions amplified from RNA transcripts were the TCR beta CDR3 regions. Initially, a first-round RT-PCR of the TCR CDR3 employed the HTBI primer set. TCRdb ran MiXCR on the multiplex PCR reads and lists one entry per CDR3 protein. The data show roughly 840,000 distinct CDR3 sequences, with 35% to 40% seen just once and around 10% held by the top ten. Germline loops: CDR1 LNHDA, CDR2 SQIVND (reference sequence). V lost 7 bases to trimming and J lost 2 bases; unmatched junction nucleotides: 6. There are 14 residues in the CDR3. This clonotype showed up just a few times.

This rearrangement joins TRBV19 to TRBJ2-7, with 9 bases that match TRBD1. The clonotype comes from a man younger than 35 with Graves' hyperthyroidism. The material sequenced was blood. Here the CDR3 DNA reads TGTGCCAGTAAAGACGGGACAGGGACCTACGAGCAGTACTTC. Translating gives CASKDGTGTYEQYF.